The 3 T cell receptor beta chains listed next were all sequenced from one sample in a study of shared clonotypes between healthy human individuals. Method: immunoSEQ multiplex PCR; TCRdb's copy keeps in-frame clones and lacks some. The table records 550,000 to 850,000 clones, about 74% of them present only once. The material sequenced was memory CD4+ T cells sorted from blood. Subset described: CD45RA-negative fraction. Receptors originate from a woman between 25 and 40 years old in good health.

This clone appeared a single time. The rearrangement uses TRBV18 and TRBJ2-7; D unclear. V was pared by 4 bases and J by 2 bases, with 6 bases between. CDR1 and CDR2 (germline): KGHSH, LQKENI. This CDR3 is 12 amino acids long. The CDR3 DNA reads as TGTGCCAGCTCACTTACAGCCTACGAGCAGTACTTC. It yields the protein CASSLTAYEQYF.

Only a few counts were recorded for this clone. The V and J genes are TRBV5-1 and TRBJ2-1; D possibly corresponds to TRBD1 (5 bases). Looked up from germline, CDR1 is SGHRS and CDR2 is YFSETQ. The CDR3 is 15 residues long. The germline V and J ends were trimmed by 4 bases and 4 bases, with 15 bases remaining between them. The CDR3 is CASSPDSDLYNEQFF. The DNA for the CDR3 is TGCGCCAGCAGCCCAGACAGTGATCTGTACAATGAGCAGTTCTTC.

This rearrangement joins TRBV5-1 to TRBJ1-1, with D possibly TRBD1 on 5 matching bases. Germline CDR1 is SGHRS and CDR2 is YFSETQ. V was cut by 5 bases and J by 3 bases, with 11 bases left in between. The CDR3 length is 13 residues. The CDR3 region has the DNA TGCGCCAGCAGATCGGACATTTACACTGAAGCTTTCTTT. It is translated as CASRSDIYTEAFF.